The source of this TCR beta chain is a study of spatial heterogeneity in lung cancer. Study observations and caveats: Mutation tallies in tumors tracked expanded intratumoral alpha and beta TCR counts.

TCRdb fed the 5' RACE reads into MiXCR, producing one record per CDR3 protein. This table has under 12,000 distinct CDR3 sequences, around 5.2% appearing once. This clonotype was recorded a few times. Its antigen remains unknown. As an off-target read in a library built for alpha chains, this beta chain has a frequency of little significance. Regarding time point: sample taken at primary tumor resection. CDR3 length: 14 amino acids. Germline V CDR1 and CDR2: MDHEN, SYDVKM. V shed 6 bases and J 5 bases; nucleotides not matched to a gene: 8. The chain has TRBV28 and TRBJ2-5; 8 nucleotides line up with TRBD1. Sequencing was performed on lung tumor tissue, taken at surgery. The clonotype was recovered from a male donor with early-stage non-small cell lung cancer. The CDR3 protein is CASRPAGGVETQYF. DNA for the CDR3: TGTGCCAGCAGACCAGCAGGGGGCGTCGAGACCCAGTACTTC.